This T cell receptor (beta chain) comes out of a study of cytomegalovirus exposure and HLA in healthy donors. General study findings and limits: CMV serostatus stood as the only immune exposure information on hand. A few V segments could not be told apart, such as TRBV6-2 and TRBV6-3, and were left out. Rare TCR sequences dominated, though some public TCRs recurred in many donors.

Both 60 Vbeta primers and 13 Jbeta primers went into the PCR. As handled by the study authors: Among the unique TCR beta chains that a later analysis counted, about 85 million in all, 9.5 million to 12 million were shared. Produced via immunoSEQ multiplex PCR; TCRdb's table is partial and in-frame only. That table supplies the V and J calls and clone size; D and trimming were determined from the DNA. This table has 200,000 to 250,000 clones, approximately 90% appearing once. In germline, CDR1 is SGHNT, CDR2 YYREEE (reference sequence). The CDR3 has 13 residues. Germline trimming cut 2 bases from V and 8 bases from J; bases unmatched to any gene: 4. On this clone itself: Its specificity is not known.

Sequences were obtained from PBMCs. This sequence joins TRBV5-4 and TRBJ2-1; 7 bases match TRBD2. This TCR came from a woman aged 18-30 years in good health and CMV-seronegative. The CDR3 sequence is CASSFRGGDEQFF. For the CDR3, the DNA is TGTGCCAGCAGCTTTAGGGGAGGGGATGAGCAGTTCTTC.